This passage covers 13 T cell receptor beta chains from one sample sequenced in a study of T cells in Graves' hyperthyroidism and ophthalmopathy. Amplified TCR beta CDR3 regions came from RNA transcripts. A first-round RT-PCR of the TCR CDR3 used the HTBI primer set. TCRdb re-called the multiplex PCR reads through MiXCR, storing one row per CDR3 protein. The sample lists under 350,000 distinct CDR3 sequences, approximately 26% occurring once. The specimen sequenced was blood. The receptors shown here come from a man in his forties or fifties with Graves' hyperthyroidism that later progressed to Graves' ophthalmopathy.

This clonotype was detected many times. The chain is built from TRBV24-1 and TRBJ2-2, with D possibly matching TRBD1 (6 bases). CDR1 is KGHDR, CDR2 SFDVKD, per germline. The CDR3 covers 18 residues. The V gene lost 4 bases and the J gene lost 0 bases, with 17 bases spanning the gap. The CDR3 DNA reads as TGTGCCACCAGTGACTCACCGGACAGCTACGCGAACACCGGGGAGCTGTTTTTT. It translates to CATSDSPDSYANTGELFF.

In this sample, this clonotype turned up many times. The chain carries TRBV20-1 and TRBJ1-2; no clear D gene. The CDR3 is 13 residues long. Per germline, CDR1 DFQATT and CDR2 SNEGSKA (reference sequence). V lost 0 bases and J lost 0, with 5 bases in between. The DNA of the CDR3 is TGCAGTGCTAGAGACGAGTCTAACTATGGCTACACCTTC. It translates to CSARDESNYGYTF.

This clonotype was observed many times. The V and J genes are TRBV18 and TRBJ1-2, with D hard to call. CDR1 and CDR2 from the germline V gene are KGHSH and LQKENI. The CDR3 covers 13 residues. V was cut by 3 bases and J by 3 bases, with 8 bases left in between. CDR3 amino acids: CASSPAGDYGYTF. In DNA, the CDR3 is TGTGCCAGCTCACCTGCCGGAGACTATGGCTACACCTTC.

This clonotype was picked up many times. The V call is TRBV9, the J call TRBJ1-2, with 8 bases fitting TRBD1. This CDR3 has 15 residues. Trimming cost V 0 bases and J 4 bases; bases outside gene matches: 5. Germline V gives CDR1 SGDLS, CDR2 YYNGEE. This CDR3 reads CASSVVGTGVYGYTF. The DNA of the CDR3 is TGTGCCAGCAGCGTAGTGGGGACAGGAGTCTATGGCTACACCTTC.

The genes are TRBV20-1 and TRBJ2-7, with TRBD2 as a possible D gene (6 bases). V lost 6 bases, J lost 2 bases, and 17 bases lay in between. CDR1 is DFQATT, CDR2 SNEGSKA, per germline (reference sequence). This CDR3 contains 14 residues. In DNA form, the CDR3 reads TGCAGTGCCAGAATTGGGGGACTTCCCTACGAGCAGTACTTC. Its translation: CSARIGGLPYEQYF.

Ten or more counts support this clonotype. The chain couples TRBV12-3 or TRBV12-4 to TRBJ2-2, with D tentatively TRBD1 (6 bases). V was trimmed by 6 bases and J by 5 bases, leaving 19 bases between them. The CDR3 covers 16 residues. CDR3 nucleotides: TGTGCCAGCAGCCCTTGGGGACACAGGGATACCGGGGAGCTGTTTTTT. It specifies CASSPWGHRDTGELFF.

This clonotype was detected many times. The V and J genes are TRBV3-1 and TRBJ2-7; D is undetermined. V lost 2 bases and J lost 0, with 5 bases in between. The germline gives CDR1 LGHDT, CDR2 YNNKEL (reference sequence). The CDR3 sequence is 13 residues long. In nucleotides, the CDR3 is TGTGCCAGCAGCCAATACTCCTCCTACGAGCAGTACTTC. It is translated as CASSQYSSYEQYF.

This clonotype has a count of ten or more. The chain joins TRBV29-1 to TRBJ2-7, with D uncertain. The CDR3 consists of 14 residues. V lost 3 bases, J lost 11 bases, and 23 bases lay in between. Germline values: CDR1 SQVTM, CDR2 ANQGSEA. CDR3 sequence: CSVDQAAAIGPEYF. The DNA for the CDR3 is TGCAGCGTTGATCAGGCGGCAGCCATTGGGCCTGAGTACTTC.

This clonotype appeared once. The chain joins TRBV28 to TRBJ2-7; TRBD1 matches 7 bases. Trimming took 1 base from V and 1 from J; bases not matched to a gene: 4. Germline-derived CDR1 and CDR2 are MDHEN and SYDVKM. This CDR3 is built from 15 residues. The CDR3 bases are TGTGCCAGCAGTTTATCGGGACAGCGGTCCTACGAGCAGTACTTC. It yields the protein CASSLSGQRSYEQYF.

This clonotype was picked up many times. Written as DNA, the CDR3 is TGCAGCGTCCCACAGGGGTCCCAAGAGACCCAGTACTTC. It encodes CSVPQGSQETQYF. This chain joins TRBV29-1 and TRBJ2-5; 7 bases are a match to TRBD1. The germline V gene has CDR1 SQVTM and CDR2 ANQGSEA. This CDR3 comprises 13 residues. Trimming took 6 bases from V and 1 from J; bases not matched to a gene: 5.

There are a few counts of this clonotype. J is TRBJ1-1 and V is TRBV27; D unclear. Germline lookup yields CDR1 MNHEY and CDR2 SMNVEV (reference sequence). The CDR3 spans 13 residues. The germline V and J ends were trimmed by 2 bases and 5 bases, with 9 bases remaining between them. CDR3 residues: CASSLTWRTEAFF. As DNA, the CDR3 is TGTGCCAGCAGTTTAACATGGCGGACTGAAGCTTTCTTT.

The V and J genes are TRBV15 and TRBJ1-1, with D perhaps TRBD1 (6 bases). Germline V gives CDR1 LNHNV, CDR2 YYDKDF (reference sequence). Trimming removed 0 bases from V and 1 base from J, with 15 bases in between. The CDR3 sequence is 17 residues long. The CDR3 reads CATSRDLSGGANTEAFF. The CDR3 DNA follows: TGTGCCACCAGCAGAGATCTTTCTGGGGGCGCGAACACTGAAGCTTTCTTT.

This clonotype has at least ten counts. The chain employs TRBV5-5 and TRBJ2-7, with 9 bases fitting TRBD1. The CDR3 is 14 residues long. Germline lookup yields CDR1 SGHKS and CDR2 YYEKEE (reference sequence). J was trimmed by 6 bases and V by 5 bases; bases with no gene match: 9. Written as DNA, the CDR3 is TGTGCCAGCAGTCCCGGGACAGGGAACTTCGAGCAGTACTTC. This gives the protein CASSPGTGNFEQYF.